The text below deals with one TCR beta chain. Antigen specificity is unknown. Authors' analysis steps: For the immunoSEQ data, sequences were junction-only without quality scores, so filtering differed. Libraries were prepared by immunoSEQ multiplex PCR; TCRdb keeps only in-frame clonotypes and omits some of them. The V and J calls and the clone size are those of that table, but D and trimming were determined from the DNA. The table includes about 1.1 million clones, roughly 77% detected once. This record comes from a study of shared clonotypes between healthy human individuals. Study observations and caveats: Naive CD4 clonotype sharing across a few donors was 4% to 5.5%.

The germline V and J ends were trimmed by 3 bases and 4 bases, with 21 bases remaining between them. The length of the CDR3 is 17 residues. From germline, CDR1 is KGHSH and CDR2 LQKENI. The TCR originated in a man younger than 30 in good health. Some clones in this sample may be carry-over from other donors' samples. The gene calls are TRBV18 and TRBJ1-2; D unresolved. The sample taken for sequencing was memory CD4+ T cells from PBMCs. As to subset: CD45RA-negative fraction. In nucleotides, the CDR3 is TGTGCCAGCTCACCTCTTCCGCAGGCGATGGGCCCCTATGGCTACACCTTC. Translation: CASSPLPQAMGPYGYTF.